These 15 T cell receptor beta chains share one sample of origin, sequenced in a study of blood T cell repertoires in COVID-19. The method was immunoSEQ multiplex PCR; TCRdb's version includes in-frame clones alone and lacks a portion of them. The sample lists over 200,000 clones, 80% to 90% occurring once. The sample comprised PBMCs or T cells enriched from blood (not recorded which). The receptors stem from a woman aged 50 to 60 who had recovered from COVID-19.

The rearrangement joins TRBV5-8 to TRBJ2-1, with D tentatively TRBD1 (6 bases). The CDR3 loop spans 16 amino acids. The germline V gene has CDR1 SGHTS and CDR2 YDEGEE. V was clipped by 0 bases and J by 1 base, with 11 bases between them. The CDR3: CASSLEWGQSYNEQFF. The CDR3 bases are TGTGCCAGCAGCTTGGAATGGGGGCAATCCTACAATGAGCAGTTCTTC.

V gene TRBV21-1 combines with J gene TRBJ1-5; TRBD1 is the table's D call and was not checked against the DNA. TRBV21-1 is marked as a pseudogene. The CDR3 runs to 18 residues. The DNA of the CDR3 is TGTGCCAGCAGCAACGGGGACAGGGGGTTAAGAAGCAATCAGCCCCAGCATTTT. It encodes CASSNGDRGLRSNQPQHF.

The chain employs TRBV4-1 and TRBJ1-5, with D possibly matching TRBD1 (5 bases). Germline-derived CDR1 and CDR2 are MGHRA and YSYEKL. V gave up 6 bases and J gave up 3 bases, with 12 bases separating them. This CDR3 spans 14 amino acids. The CDR3 here is CASRRAGFNQPQHF. The CDR3 region has the DNA TGCGCCAGCAGAAGAGCAGGGTTCAATCAGCCCCAGCATTTT.

This sequence joins TRBV23-1 and TRBJ2-1, with 10 bases fitting TRBD1. TRBV23-1 counts as an open reading frame of uncertain function. The CDR3 runs 13 residues. Germline trimming cut 9 bases from V and 6 bases from J; bases unmatched to any gene: 5. Written as DNA, the CDR3 is TGCGCCAGTGGGGACAGGGGACGCAATGAGCAGTTCTTC. It translates to CASGDRGRNEQFF.

V is TRBV6-5 and J is TRBJ2-2; the D is unclear. The CDR3 is 16 residues long. The V gene's germline CDR1 is MNHEY and CDR2 SVGAGI. Trimming took 2 bases from V and 1 from J, leaving 11 bases between them. CDR3 in DNA: TGTGCCAGCAGTTACCCGGTTGGGCAGAACACCGGGGAGCTGTTTTTT. Translated, it gives CASSYPVGQNTGELFF.

The CDR3 coding sequence is TGTGCCAGCAGCCCCAAATTGAAAAATCCACAGGGATGTTCCCCCTACGAGCAGTACTTC. Translation gives CASSPKLKNPQGCSPYEQYF. J is TRBJ2-7 and V is TRBV21-1; TRBD1, as called in the table, went unchecked against the DNA. TRBV21-1 is marked as a pseudogene. This CDR3 region has 20 residues.

This clone is a singleton in its sample. This chain joins TRBV6-5 and TRBJ2-1; D might be TRBD1 (6 bases). The length of the CDR3 is 13 residues. Looked up from germline, CDR1 is MNHEY and CDR2 is SVGAGI. Trimming left V 8 bases short and J 4 bases short, with 12 bases between. This CDR3 is CASRGTFYNEQFF. CDR3 in DNA: TGTGCCAGCCGAGGGACATTTTACAATGAGCAGTTCTTC.

The sample holds a few counts of this clone. The chain couples TRBV7-9 to TRBJ2-1; D is undetermined. This CDR3 is 18 amino acids long. The germline gives CDR1 SEHNR, CDR2 FQNEAQ (reference sequence). Trimming took 5 bases from V and 0 from J, leaving 20 bases between them. CDR3 amino acids: CASSPAFRLTSSYNEQFF. The DNA for the CDR3 is TGTGCCAGCAGCCCCGCATTCCGGCTGACAAGCTCCTACAATGAGCAGTTCTTC.

In nucleotides, the CDR3 is TGTGCCACCAGGACTGGAGGCACAGATACGCAGTATTTT. Its protein is CATRTGGTDTQYF. V and J are TRBV15 and TRBJ2-3; D is ambiguous. The V gene's germline CDR1 is LNHNV and CDR2 YYDKDF (reference sequence). The CDR3 runs to 13 residues. Between the trimmed V and J ends, which lost 6 bases and 1 base, there was a span of 8 bases. Combining the CDR3 with reference TRBV15 and TRBJ2-3 gives the whole variable domain DAMVIQNPRYQVTQFGKPVTLSCSQTLNHNVMYWYQQKSSQAPKLLFHYYDKDFNNEADTPDNFQSRRPNTSFCFLDIRSPGLGDTAMYLCATRTGGTDTQYFGPGTRLTVL.

The chain combines TRBV7-8 with TRBJ2-2, with TRBD2 matching 12 bases. The germline V gene encodes CDR1 SGHVS and CDR2 FQNEAQ. This CDR3 is 15 amino acids long. V was pared by 5 bases and J by 7 bases, with 5 bases of the junction left unmatched. For the CDR3, the DNA is TGTGCCAGCAGCGTTCTAGCGGGAGGGCTCGGGGAGCTGTTTTTT. Protein product: CASSVLAGGLGELFF.

The chain has TRBV18 and TRBJ1-6, with D hard to call. Germline V gene sequence: CDR1 KGHSH, CDR2 LQKENI. This CDR3 contains 22 residues. V gave up 1 base and J gave up 4 bases, with 29 bases separating them. CDR3 residues: CASSPLISSPRGRIDYNSPLHF. In nucleotides, the CDR3 is TGTGCCAGCTCACCACTTATATCCTCCCCCCGGGGTCGGATTGATTATAATTCACCCCTCCACTTT.

This chain joins TRBV7-9 and TRBJ1-5; D gene uncertain. V was trimmed by 2 bases and J by 6 bases, leaving 5 bases between them. The CDR3 loop spans 12 amino acids. CDR1 is SEHNR, CDR2 FQNEAQ, per germline (reference sequence). CDR3 loop: CASSLSFQPQHF. In DNA form, the CDR3 reads TGTGCCAGCAGCTTATCGTTTCAGCCCCAGCATTTT.

This clone appeared once. The gene calls are TRBV18 and TRBJ1-1, with TRBD1 matching over 8 bases. Germline V gene data show CDR1 as KGHSH and CDR2 as LQKENI. This CDR3 has 13 amino acids. Trimming took 6 bases from V and 5 from J; bases not matched to a gene: 5. Here the CDR3 DNA reads TGTGCCAGCTCCTCGGACAGGGAAACTGAAGCTTTCTTT. This sequence encodes CASSSDRETEAFF.

V and J are TRBV9 and TRBJ2-7; 8 nucleotides agree with TRBD1. Looked up from germline, CDR1 is SGDLS and CDR2 is YYNGEE. This CDR3 comprises 16 residues. Trimming cost V 0 bases and J 0 bases; bases outside gene matches: 5. This chain's CDR3 is CASSVGGTGGSYEQYF. DNA for the CDR3: TGTGCCAGCAGCGTAGGGGGGACAGGCGGCTCCTACGAGCAGTACTTC.

This clone came up once. The gene calls are TRBV21-1 and TRBJ1-2; the D call in the table, TRBD1, was not verified against the DNA. TRBV21-1 is a known pseudogene. The CDR3 is 14 residues long. CDR3 bases: TGTGCCAGCCCCAAGGGCAGGGTAGGTATCGGCTACACCTTC. It specifies CASPKGRVGIGYTF.